What follows are 26 T cell receptor beta chains derived from one specimen sequenced in a study of T-cell reconstitution after alpha-beta-depleted transplantation in children. Library preparation (for TCRbeta) was performed with unique molecular identifiers. TCRdb reprocessed the PCR reads via MiXCR and lists one record per CDR3 protein. Among 250,000 to 400,000 distinct CDR3 sequences listed, 23% were seen once. This specimen was PBMCs, mostly from graft donor cells, taken 180 days after TCRalphabeta/CD19-depleted stem cell transplant. The receptors shown here come from a male patient younger than 18 who had a stem cell transplant for acute lymphoblastic leukemia, so the T cells may come from the graft donor.

The chain employs TRBV9 and TRBJ2-5; D possibly uses TRBD1 or TRBD2 (5 bases each). Germline CDR1 is SGDLS and CDR2 is YYNGEE. V lost 4 bases, J lost 4 bases, and 14 bases lay in between. The CDR3 sequence is 14 residues long. CDR3 sequence (DNA): TGTGCCAGCAGCATTGGGACCAGCCGAGAGACCCAGTACTTC. Translating it yields CASSIGTSRETQYF.

The chain is built from TRBV6-6 and TRBJ2-7; D is uncertain. Trimming removed 0 bases at V and 7 bases at J, with 4 bases between. Germline CDR1 reads MNHNY; CDR2 reads SVGAGI (reference sequence). CDR3 size: 11 residues. CDR3 in amino acids: CASSYSGEQYF. The CDR3, as DNA: TGTGCCAGCAGTTACTCTGGGGAGCAGTACTTC.

V is TRBV5-1 and J is TRBJ1-5; 8 positions agree with TRBD1. J was trimmed by 6 bases and V by 2 bases; bases with no gene match: 7. From germline, CDR1 is SGHRS and CDR2 YFSETQ. The length of the CDR3 is 15 residues. The CDR3 loop is CASSFTGQGGQPQHF. The DNA for the CDR3 is TGCGCCAGCAGCTTTACCGGACAGGGCGGTCAGCCCCAGCATTTT.

V and J are TRBV5-1 and TRBJ2-1; D not resolved. The germline gives CDR1 SGHRS, CDR2 YFSETQ. The V end lost 0 bases, the J end lost 4 bases, and 14 bases lay between the germline ends. The CDR3 length is 16 residues. The CDR3 region is CASSLVSMPLYNEQFF. CDR3 nucleotide sequence: TGCGCCAGCAGCTTGGTGTCTATGCCTCTTTACAATGAGCAGTTCTTC.

V and J are TRBV6-1 and TRBJ2-7, with 9 positions matching TRBD1. V lost 7 bases, J lost 2 bases, and 3 bases stayed unmatched. There are 13 residues in the CDR3. The germline V gene has CDR1 MNHNS and CDR2 SASEGT. CDR3 loop: CASTGTGTYEQYF. CDR3 in DNA: TGTGCCAGCACCGGGACAGGGACCTACGAGCAGTACTTC.

The V and J genes are TRBV14 and TRBJ2-5; no clear D. The V gene's germline CDR1 is SGHDN and CDR2 FVKESK. The CDR3 loop spans 18 amino acids. Trimming pared 0 bases from V and 5 bases from J, leaving 22 bases between. The CDR3 coding sequence is TGTGCCAGCAGCCAAGAGGGTTCGGTCAGACCTATCCGGGAGACCCAGTACTTC. Translating gives CASSQEGSVRPIRETQYF.

This clonotype has only a few counts. The rearrangement links TRBV5-4 to TRBJ1-2; D perhaps matches TRBD1 (5 bases). Germline values: CDR1 SGHNT, CDR2 YYREEE (reference sequence). Trimming stripped 4 bases from V and 7 bases from J, with 17 bases between. This CDR3 comprises 14 residues. CDR3 sequence reads: CASSRSSGSSGYTF. CDR3 nucleotides: TGTGCCAGCAGCCGCTCCTCAGGGAGTAGTGGCTACACCTTC.

The chain has TRBV5-1 and TRBJ2-1; 9 positions agree with TRBD2. CDR3 size: 16 residues. V trimming: 3 bases; J trimming: 9 bases; junction bases outside the gene matches: 13. Per the germline V gene, CDR1 is SGHRS and CDR2 is YFSETQ. CDR3 in amino acids: CASSSNRAGGPGEQFF. CDR3 nucleotide sequence: TGCGCCAGCAGCTCAAATAGGGCGGGAGGGCCAGGTGAGCAGTTCTTC. Using reference TRBV5-1 and TRBJ2-1 for the parts outside the CDR3, the full variable domain is KAGVTQTPRYLIKTRGQQVTLSCSPISGHRSVSWYQQTPGQGLQFLFEYFSETQRNKGNFPGRFSGRQFSNSRSEMNVSTLELGDSALYLCASSSNRAGGPGEQFFGPGTRLTVL.

This sequence joins TRBV24-1 and TRBJ1-5; maybe TRBD1 (5 bases). This CDR3 comprises 14 residues. CDR1 and CDR2 from the germline V gene are KGHDR and SFDVKD. Between the trimmed V and J ends, which lost 7 bases and 7 bases, there was a span of 16 bases. CDR3 sequence (DNA): TGTGCCACCAGCCTCGGGGGTTCAAGGCAGCCCCAGCATTTT. Protein product: CATSLGGSRQPQHF.

Ten or more counts support this clonotype. The chain joins TRBV5-1 to TRBJ2-1; 12 nucleotides line up with TRBD2. The germline V gene has CDR1 SGHRS and CDR2 YFSETQ. The CDR3 sequence is 16 residues long. Trimming took 3 bases from V and 3 from J; bases not matched to a gene: 4. The CDR3 loop reads CASSYPGLAGYNEQFF. Written as DNA, the CDR3 is TGCGCCAGCAGCTATCCGGGACTAGCGGGCTACAATGAGCAGTTCTTC.

The table lists this clonotype with a few counts. The CDR3 DNA sequence: TGTGCCAGCAAGTTGGGGGGAGGGCCCACTCACTCCTACGAGCAGTACTTC. Protein product: CASKLGGGPTHSYEQYF. This chain links TRBV12-3 or TRBV12-4 with TRBJ2-7, with 7 bases fitting TRBD2. The CDR3 length is 17 residues. With 7 bases clipped from V and 0 bases from J, the junction kept 15 bases outside the gene matches.

The chain uses TRBV3-1 and TRBJ2-7, with D tentatively TRBD1 (6 bases). Trimming pared 2 bases from V and 7 bases from J, leaving 12 bases between. The CDR3 spans 13 residues. CDR1 is LGHDT, CDR2 YNNKEL, per germline (reference sequence). CDR3 residues: CASSQFQGPEQYF. In DNA, the CDR3 is TGTGCCAGCAGCCAATTCCAGGGGCCTGAGCAGTACTTC.

The chain recombines TRBV29-1 with TRBJ2-7, with 8 bases lining up with TRBD2. Germline V gene lookup returns CDR1 SQVTM and CDR2 ANQGSEA. The length of the CDR3 is 11 residues. With V trimmed by 5 bases and J by 9 bases, 6 bases remained unmatched. In nucleotides, the CDR3 is TGCAGCGTTTGGTCGGGAGGGGGGCAGTACTTC. This sequence encodes CSVWSGGGQYF.

The chain links TRBV2 to TRBJ2-3, with 8 bases fitting TRBD2. V lost 2 bases to trimming and J lost 5 bases; unmatched junction nucleotides: 9. The CDR3 loop spans 16 amino acids. Germline V CDR1 and CDR2: SNHLY, FYNNEI. The CDR3 here is CASSELGSGVEDTQYF. In DNA form, the CDR3 reads TGTGCCAGCAGTGAATTGGGTAGCGGGGTGGAAGATACGCAGTATTTT.

This chain joins TRBV3-1 and TRBJ2-5; tentatively, D is TRBD1 (6 bases). The CDR3 consists of 15 residues. From germline, CDR1 is LGHDT and CDR2 YNNKEL (reference sequence). Trimming cost V 1 base and J 5 bases, with 14 bases left between them. In nucleotides, the CDR3 is TGTGCCAGCAGCCAAGCCGGGACAAGGGAGGAGACCCAGTACTTC. Translated, it gives CASSQAGTREETQYF.

The J gene is TRBJ2-7, the V gene TRBV28, with D possibly TRBD2 on 6 matching bases. The ends were cut back, 2 bases at V and 2 bases at J, with 10 bases in the middle. The V gene's germline CDR1 is MDHEN and CDR2 SYDVKM. There are 14 residues in the CDR3. CDR3 nucleotide sequence: TGTGCCAGCAGTTTAGCGGGGATTACCTACGAGCAGTACTTC. Its protein product is CASSLAGITYEQYF.

The V call is TRBV7-9, the J call TRBJ2-5, with D uncertain. The CDR3 spans 14 residues. Trimming stripped 4 bases from V and 1 base from J, with 10 bases between. Per germline, CDR1 SEHNR and CDR2 FQNEAQ (reference sequence). The CDR3 nucleotides are TGTGCCAGCAGCTACCCCTGGCCCCAAGAGACCCAGTACTTC. It translates to CASSYPWPQETQYF.

This clonotype has just a few counts. This chain connects TRBV20-1 to TRBJ2-5, with TRBD1 matching over 9 bases. V lost 5 bases, J lost 5 bases, and 6 bases stayed unmatched. The CDR3 has 13 residues. From germline, CDR1 is DFQATT and CDR2 SNEGSKA (reference sequence). The CDR3 nucleotides read TGCAGTGCTGCACAGGGGGCTCGGGAGACCCAGTACTTC. This codes for CSAAQGARETQYF.

This clonotype has just a few counts. The rearrangement links TRBV12-3 or TRBV12-4 to TRBJ1-1, with D hard to call. V was trimmed by 4 bases and J by 2 bases, leaving 14 bases between them. The CDR3 consists of 15 residues. The CDR3 protein is CASSSYGRSNTEAFF. In DNA form, the CDR3 reads TGTGCCAGCAGTTCCTATGGGCGGAGTAACACTGAAGCTTTCTTT.

This clonotype was picked up a small number of times. The chain couples TRBV6-1 to TRBJ2-5; TRBD1 matches at 10 bases. V lost 7 bases and J lost 5; bases outside the gene matches: 13. This CDR3 comprises 16 residues. The germline gives CDR1 MNHNS, CDR2 SASEGT. The CDR3 nucleotides are TGTGCCAGCACAAGACTGACAGGGGGCACGGGTGAGACCCAGTACTTC. This gives the protein CASTRLTGGTGETQYF.

This clonotype was observed a handful of times. J is TRBJ2-1 and V is TRBV12-3 or TRBV12-4, with 7 bases aligning to TRBD2. CDR3 length: 14 residues. After removal of 2 bases from V and 7 bases from J, the junction contained 5 bases not matched to a gene. CDR3 protein: CASSLWGGRNEQFF. In DNA, the CDR3 is TGTGCCAGCAGTTTATGGGGAGGGAGGAATGAGCAGTTCTTC.

This chain uses TRBV5-1 with TRBJ2-1, with no clear D. Germline CDR1 SGHRS, CDR2 YFSETQ. Trimming left V 3 bases short and J 7 bases short, with 14 bases between. The CDR3 totals 14 residues. The DNA of the CDR3 is TGCGCCAGCAGCTGGGCTACCTTTCGTAATGAGCAGTTCTTC. Translated, it gives CASSWATFRNEQFF.

This clonotype has just a few counts. This rearrangement joins TRBV4-1 to TRBJ1-1; perhaps TRBD1 as D (6 bases). Trimming took 3 bases from V and 4 from J, leaving 18 bases between them. Looked up from germline, CDR1 is MGHRA and CDR2 is YSYEKL. The CDR3 is 16 amino acids. CDR3 DNA sequence: TGCGCCAGCAGCCACTTCGGGGGGAAGGGGGGCACTGAAGCTTTCTTT. It translates to CASSHFGGKGGTEAFF.

The rearrangement uses TRBV29-1 and TRBJ2-7; 7 nucleotides line up with TRBD2. J gave up 0 bases and V 1 base, and 9 bases lay outside the gene matches. The CDR3 spans 16 residues. CDR1 and CDR2 from the germline V gene are SQVTM and ANQGSEA. DNA for the CDR3: TGCAGCGTTGAAGGGGAGTCTAGCGGCCTCTCCTACGAGCAGTACTTC. Amino acids: CSVEGESSGLSYEQYF.

The chain combines TRBV19 with TRBJ2-2; 13 nucleotides match TRBD2. Germline V gene data show CDR1 as LNHDA and CDR2 as SQIVND (reference sequence). With 5 bases clipped from V and 4 bases from J, the junction kept 10 bases outside the gene matches. The CDR3 is made up of 18 amino acids. The CDR3 DNA follows: TGTGCCAGTAGTTTGGGACTAGCGGGGAGTCCGGTCACCGGGGAGCTGTTTTTT. Amino acids: CASSLGLAGSPVTGELFF.

In this sample, this clonotype turned up a few times. This chain uses TRBV12-3 or TRBV12-4 with TRBJ1-1; D call uncertain. V was clipped by 3 bases and J by 5 bases, with 7 bases between them. This CDR3 has 12 amino acids. The CDR3 spells CASSFAETEAFF. The CDR3 DNA sequence: TGTGCCAGCAGTTTTGCGGAGACTGAAGCTTTCTTT.